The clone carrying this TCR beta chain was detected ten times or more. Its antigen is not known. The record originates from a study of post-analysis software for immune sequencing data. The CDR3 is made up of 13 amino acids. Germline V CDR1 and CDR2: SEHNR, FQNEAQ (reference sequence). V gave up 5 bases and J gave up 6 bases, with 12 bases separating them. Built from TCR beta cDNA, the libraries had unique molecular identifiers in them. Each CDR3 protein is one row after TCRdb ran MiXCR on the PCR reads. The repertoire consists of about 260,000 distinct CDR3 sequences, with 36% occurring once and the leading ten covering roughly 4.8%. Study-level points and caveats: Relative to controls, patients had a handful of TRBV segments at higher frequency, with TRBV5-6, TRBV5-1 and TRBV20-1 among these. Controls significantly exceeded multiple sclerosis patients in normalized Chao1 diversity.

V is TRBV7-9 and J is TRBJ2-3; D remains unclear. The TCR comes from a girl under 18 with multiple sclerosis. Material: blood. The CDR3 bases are TGTGCCAGCAGCCCGGACCTGTTGGATACGCAGTATTTT. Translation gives CASSPDLLDTQYF.